This T cell receptor (beta chain) was sequenced during a study of Graves' ophthalmopathy and Graves' hyperthyroidism. Study details: Blood was drawn at initial diagnosis, before any treatment. General study points: Ophthalmopathy progression predictions by the model showed nearly 75% specificity and approximately 69% sensitivity.

Investigators amplified TCR beta CDR3 regions from RNA transcripts. The authors performed first-round RT-PCR with HTBI primers and then a second-round multiplex PCR. TCRdb fed the multiplex PCR reads into MiXCR, producing one record per CDR3 protein. The table has almost 400,000 distinct CDR3 sequences, approximately 20% seen once. This clonotype showed up many times. What it binds is unknown. The CDR3 is 12 amino acids. Germline V gene sequence: CDR1 SQVTM, CDR2 ANQGSEA. V was trimmed by 7 bases and J by 5 bases, leaving 14 bases between them. Lactation, pregnancy, uncontrolled infections and other autoimmune diseases were all grounds for excluding patients.

The TCR comes from a woman between 18 and 29 years old with Graves' ophthalmopathy. This chain uses TRBV29-1 with TRBJ1-2; D possibly corresponds to TRBD1 (5 bases). The specimen sequenced was peripheral blood. CDR3 loop: CSDGGSSYGYTF. The CDR3, as DNA: TGCAGCGATGGGGGTAGTTCGTATGGCTACACCTTC.